Presented here are 10 T cell receptor beta chains from one specimen sequenced in a study of lymphopenia after photon versus proton radiotherapy. Clones were sequenced by immunoSEQ multiplex PCR, and TCRdb holds only the in-frame ones, with some missing. The table lists about 6,100 clones, about nine tenths of them singletons. The material sequenced was peripheral blood, taken from a patient treated with photon-based radiotherapy. The source is a man in his sixties with cholangiocarcinoma.

The chain is built from TRBV5-1 and TRBJ1-4; D may be TRBD1 (6 bases). Trimming took off 4 bases at V and 6 bases at J, with 13 bases between the two ends. The CDR3 is 14 residues long. CDR1 is SGHRS and CDR2 is YFSETQ in the germline V gene. The CDR3 is CASSEGGYDEKLFF. The DNA of the CDR3 is TGCGCCAGCAGCGAAGGGGGTTATGATGAAAAACTGTTTTTT.

The chain has TRBV5-1 and TRBJ1-2; the match to TRBD1 covers 8 bases. The germline gives CDR1 SGHRS, CDR2 YFSETQ. The J segment lost 4 bases and the V segment lost 0 bases, leaving 5 bases of the junction unmatched. The CDR3 spans 15 residues. This chain's CDR3 is CASSLDGGQAYGYTF. CDR3 coding DNA: TGCGCCAGCAGCTTGGATGGGGGACAGGCCTATGGCTACACCTTC.

The rearrangement links TRBV5-1 to TRBJ2-2, with 7 bases fitting TRBD2. Germline lookup yields CDR1 SGHRS and CDR2 YFSETQ. The CDR3 has 16 amino acids. After removal of 9 bases from V and 4 bases from J, the junction contained 15 bases not matched to a gene. CDR3 coding DNA: TGCGCCACCCAGCAGGGTGGCGGGGGAGGCACCGGGGAGCTGTTTTTT. Protein: CATQQGGGGGTGELFF. The full variable domain, with the rest looked up from reference TRBV5-1 and TRBJ2-2, is KAGVTQTPRYLIKTRGQQVTLSCSPISGHRSVSWYQQTPGQGLQFLFEYFSETQRNKGNFPGRFSGRQFSNSRSEMNVSTLELGDSALYLCATQQGGGGGTGELFFGEGSRLTVL.

The chain combines TRBV9 with TRBJ2-7; tentatively, D is TRBD2 (6 bases). The CDR3 runs 14 residues. Trimming took off 0 bases at V and 0 bases at J, with 7 bases between the two ends. Germline assignment: CDR1 SGDLS and CDR2 YYNGEE. For the CDR3, the DNA is TGTGCCAGCAGCGTAGATAGCGGCTCCTACGAGCAGTACTTC. The encoded protein is CASSVDSGSYEQYF.

The V call is TRBV7-2, the J call TRBJ1-4; weak D call: TRBD1 (5 bases). Looked up from germline, CDR1 is SGHTA and CDR2 is FQGNSA. This CDR3 has 16 amino acids. V gave up 2 bases and J gave up 4 bases, with 14 bases separating them. CDR3 residues: CASSLKAGFSNEKLFF. CDR3 nucleotide sequence: TGTGCCAGCAGCTTAAAAGCAGGGTTCAGTAATGAAAAACTGTTTTTT.

The CDR3 region is CASSLLGGSTDTQYF. The DNA of the CDR3 is TGTGCCAGCAGCTTGTTGGGGGGGAGCACAGATACGCAGTATTTT. This chain links TRBV5-4 with TRBJ2-3; 7 nucleotides match TRBD2. This CDR3 has 15 amino acids. CDR1 is SGHNT, CDR2 YYREEE, per germline (reference sequence). V was clipped by 1 base and J by 0 bases; unmatched bases: 2.

This chain links TRBV5-1 with TRBJ2-6; D remains unclear. The V gene lost 0 bases and the J gene lost 4 bases, with 5 bases spanning the gap. CDR1 is SGHRS, CDR2 YFSETQ, per germline. There are 14 residues in the CDR3. CDR3 coding DNA: TGCGCCAGCAGCTTGGAACAGGGGGCCAACGTCCTGACTTTC. Its protein is CASSLEQGANVLTF.

This chain uses TRBV5-1 with TRBJ2-2; D is possibly TRBD1 (8 bases). Trimming removed 5 bases at V and 5 bases at J, with 13 bases between. Per germline, CDR1 SGHRS and CDR2 YFSETQ. This CDR3 contains 14 residues. The CDR3 reads CASRGQGGTGELFF. CDR3 coding DNA: TGCGCCAGCAGAGGACAGGGAGGGACCGGGGAGCTGTTTTTT.

The chain joins TRBV18 to TRBJ2-5, with D possibly TRBD2 on 6 matching bases. Trimming took 2 bases from V and 3 from J, leaving 7 bases between them. The CDR3 is 13 amino acids. Germline V gene sequence: CDR1 KGHSH, CDR2 LQKENI. CDR3: CASSPSGEETQYF. CDR3 bases: TGTGCCAGCTCACCATCGGGGGAAGAGACCCAGTACTTC.

The CDR3 DNA follows: TGTGCCAGCAGTTCGGGACTAGCGGCCTCCAATGAGCAGTTCTTC. It yields the protein CASSSGLAASNEQFF. V is TRBV6-1 and J is TRBJ2-1; 11 bases fit TRBD2. Germline CDR1 MNHNS, CDR2 SASEGT. V was pared by 5 bases and J by 6 bases, with 6 bases of the junction left unmatched. The CDR3 extends over 15 amino acids.